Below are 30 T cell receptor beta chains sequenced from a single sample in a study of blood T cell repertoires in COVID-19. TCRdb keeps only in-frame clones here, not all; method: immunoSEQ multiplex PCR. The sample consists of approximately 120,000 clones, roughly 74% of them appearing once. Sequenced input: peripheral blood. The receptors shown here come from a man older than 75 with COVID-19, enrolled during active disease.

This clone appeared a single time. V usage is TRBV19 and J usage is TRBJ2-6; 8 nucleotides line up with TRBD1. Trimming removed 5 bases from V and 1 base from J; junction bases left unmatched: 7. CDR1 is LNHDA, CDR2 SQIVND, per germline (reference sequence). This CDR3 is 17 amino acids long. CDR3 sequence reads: CASSPGTGPSGANVLTF. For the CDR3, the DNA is TGTGCCAGTAGTCCGGGGACAGGCCCTTCTGGGGCCAACGTCCTGACTTTC. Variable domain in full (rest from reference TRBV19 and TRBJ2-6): DGGITQSPKYLFRKEGQNVTLSCEQNLNHDAMYWYRQDPGQGLRLIYYSQIVNDFQKGDIAEGYSVSREKKESFPLTVTSAQKNPTAFYLCASSPGTGPSGANVLTFGAGSRLTVL.

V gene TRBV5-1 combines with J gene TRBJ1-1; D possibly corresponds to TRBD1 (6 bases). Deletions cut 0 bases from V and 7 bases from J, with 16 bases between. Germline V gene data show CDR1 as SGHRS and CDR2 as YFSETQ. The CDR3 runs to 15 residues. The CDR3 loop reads CASSLADRQLDEAFF. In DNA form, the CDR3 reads TGCGCCAGCAGCTTGGCTGACAGGCAACTAGATGAAGCTTTCTTT.

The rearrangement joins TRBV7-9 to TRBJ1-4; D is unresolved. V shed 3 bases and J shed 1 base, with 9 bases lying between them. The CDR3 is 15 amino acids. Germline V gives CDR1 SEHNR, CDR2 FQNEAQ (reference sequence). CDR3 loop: CASSFGLGTNEKLFF. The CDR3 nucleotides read TGTGCCAGCAGCTTCGGACTGGGAACTAATGAAAAACTGTTTTTT.

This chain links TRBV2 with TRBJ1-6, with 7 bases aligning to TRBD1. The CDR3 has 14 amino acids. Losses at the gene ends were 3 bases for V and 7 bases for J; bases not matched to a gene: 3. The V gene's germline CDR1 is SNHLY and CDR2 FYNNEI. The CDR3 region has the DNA TGTGCCAGCAGTGACACAGGGGAAAATTCACCCCTCCACTTT. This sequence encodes CASSDTGENSPLHF.

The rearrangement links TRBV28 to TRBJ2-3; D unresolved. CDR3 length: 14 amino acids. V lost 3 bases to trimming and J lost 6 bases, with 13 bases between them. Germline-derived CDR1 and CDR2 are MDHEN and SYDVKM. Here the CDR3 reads CASSFGAERDTQYF. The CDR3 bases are TGTGCCAGCAGTTTTGGTGCGGAAAGGGATACGCAGTATTTT. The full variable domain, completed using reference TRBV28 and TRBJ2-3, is DVKVTQSSRYLVKRTGEKVFLECVQDMDHENMFWYRQDPGLGLRLIYFSYDVKMKEKGDIPEGYSVSREKKERFSLILESASTNQTSMYLCASSFGAERDTQYFGPGTRLTVL.

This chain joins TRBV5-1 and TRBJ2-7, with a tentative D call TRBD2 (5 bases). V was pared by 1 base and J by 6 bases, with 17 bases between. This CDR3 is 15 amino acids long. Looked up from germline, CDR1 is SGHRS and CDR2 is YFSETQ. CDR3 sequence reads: CASSLQGPREGEQYF. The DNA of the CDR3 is TGCGCCAGCAGCTTGCAAGGGCCCCGAGAGGGCGAGCAGTACTTC.

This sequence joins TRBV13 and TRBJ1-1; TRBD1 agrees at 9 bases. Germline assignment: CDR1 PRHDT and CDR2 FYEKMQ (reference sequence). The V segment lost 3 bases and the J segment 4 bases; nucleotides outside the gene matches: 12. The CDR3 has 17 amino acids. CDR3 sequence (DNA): TGTGCCAGCAGCTTCCGGGACAGGGTCGTGGATAGCACTGAAGCTTTCTTT. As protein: CASSFRDRVVDSTEAFF.

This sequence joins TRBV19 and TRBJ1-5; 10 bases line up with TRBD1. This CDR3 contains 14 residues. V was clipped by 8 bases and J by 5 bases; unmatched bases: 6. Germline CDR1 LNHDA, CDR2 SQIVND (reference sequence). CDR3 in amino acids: CASWDRGLYQPQHF. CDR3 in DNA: TGTGCCAGTTGGGACAGGGGACTATATCAGCCCCAGCATTTT. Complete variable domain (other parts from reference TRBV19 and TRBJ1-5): DGGITQSPKYLFRKEGQNVTLSCEQNLNHDAMYWYRQDPGQGLRLIYYSQIVNDFQKGDIAEGYSVSREKKESFPLTVTSAQKNPTAFYLCASWDRGLYQPQHFGDGTRLSIL.

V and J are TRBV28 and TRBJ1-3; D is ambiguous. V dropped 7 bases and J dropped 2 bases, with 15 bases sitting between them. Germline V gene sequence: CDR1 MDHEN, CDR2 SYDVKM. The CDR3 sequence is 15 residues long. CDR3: CASMHPEETGNTIYF. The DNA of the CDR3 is TGTGCCAGCATGCATCCCGAGGAAACTGGAAACACCATATATTTT.

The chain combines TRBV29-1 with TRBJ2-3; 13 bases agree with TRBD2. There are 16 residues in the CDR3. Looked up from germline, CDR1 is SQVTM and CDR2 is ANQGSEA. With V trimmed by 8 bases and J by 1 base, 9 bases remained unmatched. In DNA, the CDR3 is TGCAGCACCGCCGGGACTAGCGGGGCAGGCACAGATACGCAGTATTTT. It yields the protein CSTAGTSGAGTDTQYF.

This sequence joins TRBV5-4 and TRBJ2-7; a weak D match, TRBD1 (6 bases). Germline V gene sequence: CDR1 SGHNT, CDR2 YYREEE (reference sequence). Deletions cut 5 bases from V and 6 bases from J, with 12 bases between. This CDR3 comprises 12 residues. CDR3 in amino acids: CASSLQGGEQYF. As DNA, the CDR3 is TGTGCCAGCAGTCTACAGGGTGGCGAGCAGTACTTC.

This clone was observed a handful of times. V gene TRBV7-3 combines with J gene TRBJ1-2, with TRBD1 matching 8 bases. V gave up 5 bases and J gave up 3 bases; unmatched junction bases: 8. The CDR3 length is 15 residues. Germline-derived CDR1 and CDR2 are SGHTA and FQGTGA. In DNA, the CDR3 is TGTGCCAGCAGCCTTCAGGGGGCCGCTCACTATGGCTACACCTTC. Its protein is CASSLQGAAHYGYTF.

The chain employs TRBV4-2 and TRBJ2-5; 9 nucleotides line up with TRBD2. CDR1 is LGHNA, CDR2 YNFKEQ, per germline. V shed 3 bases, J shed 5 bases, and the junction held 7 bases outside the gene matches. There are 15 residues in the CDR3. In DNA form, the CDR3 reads TGTGCCAGCAGCCAGAGTAGCGGGAGTGGTGAGACCCAGTACTTC. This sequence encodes CASSQSSGSGETQYF.

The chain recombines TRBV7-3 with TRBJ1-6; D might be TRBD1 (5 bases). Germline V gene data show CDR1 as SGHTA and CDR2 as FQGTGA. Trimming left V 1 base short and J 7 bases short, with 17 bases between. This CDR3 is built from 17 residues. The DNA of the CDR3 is TGTGCCAGCAGCTTAAGAGGGGCCCGCGGAGGGAATTCACCCCTCCACTTT. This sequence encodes CASSLRGARGGNSPLHF.

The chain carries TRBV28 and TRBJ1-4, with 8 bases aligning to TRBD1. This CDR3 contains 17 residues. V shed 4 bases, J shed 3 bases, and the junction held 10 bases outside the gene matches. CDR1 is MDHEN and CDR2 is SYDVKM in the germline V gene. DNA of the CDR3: TGTGCCAGCAGTTCTCGGCGGGACAGGATGTCTAATGAAAAACTGTTTTTT. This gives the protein CASSSRRDRMSNEKLFF.

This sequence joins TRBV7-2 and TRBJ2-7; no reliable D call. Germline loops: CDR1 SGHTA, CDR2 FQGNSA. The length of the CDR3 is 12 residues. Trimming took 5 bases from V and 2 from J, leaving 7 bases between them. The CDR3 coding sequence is TGTGCCAGCAGCCCAGTTCCCTACGAGCAGTACTTC. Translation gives CASSPVPYEQYF. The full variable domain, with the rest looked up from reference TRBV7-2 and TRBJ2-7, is GAGVSQSPSNKVTEKGKDVELRCDPISGHTALYWYRQSLGQGLEFLIYFQGNSAPDKSGLPSDRFSAERTGGSVSTLTIQRTQQEDSAVYLCASSPVPYEQYFGPGTRLTVT.

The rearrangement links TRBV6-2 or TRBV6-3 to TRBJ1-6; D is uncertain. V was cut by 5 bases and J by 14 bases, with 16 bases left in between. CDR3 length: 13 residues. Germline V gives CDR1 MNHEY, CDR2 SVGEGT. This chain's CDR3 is CASSLLAWRALHF. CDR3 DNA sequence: TGTGCCAGCAGTCTCCTGGCCTGGAGAGCCCTCCACTTT.

CDR3 sequence (DNA): TGTGCCAGCTCACCAACCAGGGATAATTCACCCCTCCACTTT. It specifies CASSPTRDNSPLHF. The chain employs TRBV18 and TRBJ1-6, with D tentatively TRBD1 (5 bases). Germline V CDR1 and CDR2: KGHSH, LQKENI. Trimming stripped 2 bases from V and 5 bases from J, with 7 bases between. CDR3 length: 14 residues.

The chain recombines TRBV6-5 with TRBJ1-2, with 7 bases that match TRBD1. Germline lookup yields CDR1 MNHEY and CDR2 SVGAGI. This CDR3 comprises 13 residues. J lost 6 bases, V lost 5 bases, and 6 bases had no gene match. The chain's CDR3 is CASSNRQGDGYTF. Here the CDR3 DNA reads TGTGCCAGCAGTAACCGACAGGGTGATGGCTACACCTTC.

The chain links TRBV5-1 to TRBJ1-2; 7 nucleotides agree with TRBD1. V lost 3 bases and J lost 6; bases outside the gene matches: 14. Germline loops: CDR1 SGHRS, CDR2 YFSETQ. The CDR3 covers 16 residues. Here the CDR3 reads CASSYGGPQGKNGYTF. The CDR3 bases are TGCGCCAGCAGCTACGGGGGCCCACAGGGGAAGAATGGCTACACCTTC.

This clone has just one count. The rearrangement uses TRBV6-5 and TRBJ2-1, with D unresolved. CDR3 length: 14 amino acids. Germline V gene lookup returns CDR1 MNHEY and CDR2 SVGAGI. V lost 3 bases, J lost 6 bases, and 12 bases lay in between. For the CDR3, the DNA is TGTGCCAGCAGTTATAACAGAGAAACCAATGAGCAGTTCTTC. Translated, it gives CASSYNRETNEQFF.

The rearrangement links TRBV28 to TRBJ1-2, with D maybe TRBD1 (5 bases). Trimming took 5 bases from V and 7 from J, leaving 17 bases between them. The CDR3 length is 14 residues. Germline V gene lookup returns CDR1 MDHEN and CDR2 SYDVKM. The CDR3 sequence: CASSQGSGHSGYTF. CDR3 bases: TGTGCCAGCAGTCAGGGCTCAGGGCATAGTGGCTACACCTTC.

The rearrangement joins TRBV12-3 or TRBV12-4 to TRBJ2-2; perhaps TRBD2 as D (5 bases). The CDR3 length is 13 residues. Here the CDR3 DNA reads TGTGCTGTTTTCCTCGGAGGAACCGGGGAGCTGTTTTTT. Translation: CAVFLGGTGELFF.

As DNA, the CDR3 is TGTGCCAGCAGCCTAGGGACTAGCGGGAGGGTAGCCGGGGAGCTGTTTTTT. Amino acid sequence: CASSLGTSGRVAGELFF. The J gene is TRBJ2-2, the V gene TRBV7-8; 16 bases line up with TRBD2. After removal of 5 bases from V and 6 bases from J, the junction contained 6 bases not matched to a gene. CDR3 length equals 17 residues. CDR1 and CDR2 from the germline V gene are SGHVS and FQNEAQ. The full variable domain, its missing parts supplied by reference TRBV7-8 and TRBJ2-2, is GAGVSQSPRYKVAKRGQDVALRCDPISGHVSLFWYQQALGQGPEFLTYFQNEAQLDKSGLPSDRFFAERPEGSVSTLKIQRTQQEDSAVYLCASSLGTSGRVAGELFFGEGSRLTVL.

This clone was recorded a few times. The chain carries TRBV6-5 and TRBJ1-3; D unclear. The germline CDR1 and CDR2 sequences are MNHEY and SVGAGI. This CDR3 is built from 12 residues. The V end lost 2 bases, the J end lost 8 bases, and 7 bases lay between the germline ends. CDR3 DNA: TGTGCCAGCAGTTACCCGGTGGACACCATATATTTT. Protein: CASSYPVDTIYF.

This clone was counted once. DNA for the CDR3: TGTGCCAGCAGTGATTACGGGAGGAGGGGTGGGGAGACCCAGTACTTC. Encoded protein: CASSDYGRRGGETQYF. V and J are TRBV25-1 and TRBJ2-5; TRBD2 matches 7 bases. The ends lost 3 bases at V and 5 bases at J; junction bases unmatched: 12. CDR1 and CDR2 from the germline V gene are MGHDK and SYGVNS. CDR3 length: 16 amino acids.

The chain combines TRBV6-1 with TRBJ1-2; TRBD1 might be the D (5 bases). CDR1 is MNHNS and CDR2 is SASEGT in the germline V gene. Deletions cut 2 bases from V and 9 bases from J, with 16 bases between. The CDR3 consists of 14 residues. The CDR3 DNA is TGTGCCAGCAGTGAACACTGGGGGGAGGGAAGCTACACCTTC. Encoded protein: CASSEHWGEGSYTF.

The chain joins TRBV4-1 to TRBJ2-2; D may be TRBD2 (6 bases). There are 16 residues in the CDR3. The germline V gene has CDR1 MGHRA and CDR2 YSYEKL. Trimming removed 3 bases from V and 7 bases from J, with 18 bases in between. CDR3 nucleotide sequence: TGCGCCAGCAGCCAGGGGTTCGGGAGTAGGGACGGGGAGCTGTTTTTT. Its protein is CASSQGFGSRDGELFF.

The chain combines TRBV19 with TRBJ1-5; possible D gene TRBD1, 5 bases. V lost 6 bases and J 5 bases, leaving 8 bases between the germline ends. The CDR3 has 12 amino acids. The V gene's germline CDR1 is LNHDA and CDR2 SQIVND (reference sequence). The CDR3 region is CASSLRDQPQHF. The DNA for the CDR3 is TGTGCCAGTAGCCTCAGGGATCAGCCCCAGCATTTT.

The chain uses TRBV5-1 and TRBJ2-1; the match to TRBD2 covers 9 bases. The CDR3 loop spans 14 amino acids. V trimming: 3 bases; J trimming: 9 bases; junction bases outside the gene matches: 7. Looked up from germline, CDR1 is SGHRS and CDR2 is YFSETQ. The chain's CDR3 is CASSSEVAGVEQFF. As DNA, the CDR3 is TGCGCCAGCAGCTCTGAGGTAGCGGGAGTTGAGCAGTTCTTC.